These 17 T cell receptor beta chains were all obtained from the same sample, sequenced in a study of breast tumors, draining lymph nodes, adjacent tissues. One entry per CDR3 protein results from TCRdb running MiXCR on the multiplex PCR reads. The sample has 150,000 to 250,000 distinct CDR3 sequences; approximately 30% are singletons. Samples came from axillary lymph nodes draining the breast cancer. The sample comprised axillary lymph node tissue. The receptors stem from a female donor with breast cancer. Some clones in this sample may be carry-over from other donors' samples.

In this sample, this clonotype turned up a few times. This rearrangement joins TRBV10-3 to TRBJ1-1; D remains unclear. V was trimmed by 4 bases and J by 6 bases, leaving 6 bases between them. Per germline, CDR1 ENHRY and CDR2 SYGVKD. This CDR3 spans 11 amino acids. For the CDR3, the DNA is TGTGCCATCAGTGTTGGAGCTGAAGCTTTCTTT. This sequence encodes CAISVGAEAFF.

This chain's CDR3 is CASRTQGLGSPLHF. The CDR3 bases are TGTGCCAGCAGAACTCAGGGGTTAGGTTCACCCCTCCACTTT. This chain joins TRBV2 and TRBJ1-6; possibly TRBD1 for D (6 bases). Per germline, CDR1 SNHLY and CDR2 FYNNEI. V was cut by 6 bases and J by 9 bases, with 15 bases left in between. This CDR3 has 14 residues.

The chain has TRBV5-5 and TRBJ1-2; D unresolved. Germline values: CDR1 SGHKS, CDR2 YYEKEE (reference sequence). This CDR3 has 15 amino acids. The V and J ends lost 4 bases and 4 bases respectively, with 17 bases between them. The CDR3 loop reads CASSPSLVPVYGYTF. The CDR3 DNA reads TGTGCCAGCAGCCCTAGCCTCGTCCCCGTCTATGGCTACACCTTC. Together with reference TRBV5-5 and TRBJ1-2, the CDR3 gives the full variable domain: DAGVTQSPTHLIKTRGQQVTLRCSPISGHKSVSWYQQVLGQGPQFIFQYYEKEERGRGNFPDRFSARQFPNYSSELNVNALLLGDSALYLCASSPSLVPVYGYTFGSGTRLTVV.

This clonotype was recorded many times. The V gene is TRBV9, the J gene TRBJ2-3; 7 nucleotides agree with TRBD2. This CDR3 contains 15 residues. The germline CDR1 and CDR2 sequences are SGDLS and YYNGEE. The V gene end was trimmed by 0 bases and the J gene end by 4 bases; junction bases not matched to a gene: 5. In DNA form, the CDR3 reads TGTGCCAGCAGCGTAGGGGGGAGGGCCCCAGATACGCAGTATTTT. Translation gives CASSVGGRAPDTQYF.

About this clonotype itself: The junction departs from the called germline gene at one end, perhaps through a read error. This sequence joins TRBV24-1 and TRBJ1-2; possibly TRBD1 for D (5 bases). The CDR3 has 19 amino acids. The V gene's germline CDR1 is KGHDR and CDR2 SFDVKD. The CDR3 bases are TGTGCCACCGGTGACGGCAGCTTGGGGGTCAATCGCGGGGTCTATGGCTACACCTTC. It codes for CATGDGSLGVNRGVYGYTF.

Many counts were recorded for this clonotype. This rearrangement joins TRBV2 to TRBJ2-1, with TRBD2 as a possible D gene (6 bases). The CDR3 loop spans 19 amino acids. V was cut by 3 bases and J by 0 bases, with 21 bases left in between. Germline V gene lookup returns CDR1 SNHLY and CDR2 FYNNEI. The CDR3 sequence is CASSDHPRARGSSYNEQFF. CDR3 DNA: TGTGCCAGCAGTGACCACCCGAGGGCCCGGGGGAGCTCCTACAATGAGCAGTTCTTC.

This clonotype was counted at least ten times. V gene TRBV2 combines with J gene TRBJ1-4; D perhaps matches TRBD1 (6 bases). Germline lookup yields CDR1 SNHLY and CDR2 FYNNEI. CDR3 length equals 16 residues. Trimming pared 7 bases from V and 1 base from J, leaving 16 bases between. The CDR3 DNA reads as TGTGCCAGCATAAAGTTCGCGGGACAAACTAATGAAAAACTGTTTTTT. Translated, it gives CASIKFAGQTNEKLFF.

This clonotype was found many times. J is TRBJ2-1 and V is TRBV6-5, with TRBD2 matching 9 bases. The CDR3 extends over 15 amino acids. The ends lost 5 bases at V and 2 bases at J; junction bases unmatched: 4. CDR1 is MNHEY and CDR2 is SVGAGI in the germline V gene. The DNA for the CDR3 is TGTGCCAGCAGTCAAGCGGGAGGTACCTACAATGAGCAGTTCTTC. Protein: CASSQAGGTYNEQFF.

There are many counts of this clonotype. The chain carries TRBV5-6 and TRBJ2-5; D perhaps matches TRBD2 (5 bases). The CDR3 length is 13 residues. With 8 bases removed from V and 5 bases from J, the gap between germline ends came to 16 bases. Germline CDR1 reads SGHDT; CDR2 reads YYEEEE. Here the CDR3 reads CASNRGFKETQYF. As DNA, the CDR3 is TGTGCCAGTAACCGAGGGTTTAAGGAGACCCAGTACTTC.

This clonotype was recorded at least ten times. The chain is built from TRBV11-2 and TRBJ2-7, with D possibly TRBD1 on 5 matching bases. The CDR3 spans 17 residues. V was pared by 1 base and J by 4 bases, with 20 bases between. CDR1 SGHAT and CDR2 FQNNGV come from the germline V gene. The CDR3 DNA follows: TGTGCCAGCAGCTTAGCCTCGACAGTATCGTTATTGTACGAGCAGTACTTC. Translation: CASSLASTVSLLYEQYF. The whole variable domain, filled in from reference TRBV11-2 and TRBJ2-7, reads EAGVAQSPRYKIIEKRQSVAFWCNPISGHATLYWYQQILGQGPKLLIQFQNNGVVDDSQLPKDRFSAERLKGVDSTLKIQPAKLEDSAVYLCASSLASTVSLLYEQYFGPGTRLTVT.

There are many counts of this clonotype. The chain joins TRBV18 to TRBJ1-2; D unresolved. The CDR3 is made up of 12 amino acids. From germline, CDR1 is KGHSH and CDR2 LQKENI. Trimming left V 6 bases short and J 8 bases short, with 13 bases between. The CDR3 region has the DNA TGTGCCAGCTCCGGACCGGCGGGCGGCTACACCTTC. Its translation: CASSGPAGGYTF.

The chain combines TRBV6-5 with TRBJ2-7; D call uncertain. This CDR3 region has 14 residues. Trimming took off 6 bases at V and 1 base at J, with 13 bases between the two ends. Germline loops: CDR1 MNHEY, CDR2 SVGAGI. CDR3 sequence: CASSPTPGSYEQYF. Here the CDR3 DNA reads TGTGCCAGCAGCCCGACCCCGGGTTCCTACGAGCAGTACTTC.

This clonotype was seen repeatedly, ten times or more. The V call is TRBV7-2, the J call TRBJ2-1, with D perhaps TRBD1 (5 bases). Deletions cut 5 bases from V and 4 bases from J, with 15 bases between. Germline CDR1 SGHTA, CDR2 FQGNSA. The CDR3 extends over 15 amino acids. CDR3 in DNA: TGTGCCAGCAGCCCCGACCAACAGGTGTACAATGAGCAGTTCTTC. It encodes CASSPDQQVYNEQFF.

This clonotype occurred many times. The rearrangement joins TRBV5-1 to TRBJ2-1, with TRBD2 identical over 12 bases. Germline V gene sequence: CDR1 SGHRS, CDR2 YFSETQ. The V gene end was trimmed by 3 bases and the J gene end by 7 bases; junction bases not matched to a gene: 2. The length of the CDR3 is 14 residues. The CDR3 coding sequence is TGCGCCAGCAGCTGGGGACTAGCGGGTAATGAGCAGTTCTTC. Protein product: CASSWGLAGNEQFF.

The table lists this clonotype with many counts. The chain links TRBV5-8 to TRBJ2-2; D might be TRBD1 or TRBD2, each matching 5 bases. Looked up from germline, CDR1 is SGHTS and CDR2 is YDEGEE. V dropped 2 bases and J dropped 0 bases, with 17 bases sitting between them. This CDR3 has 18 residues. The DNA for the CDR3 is TGTGCCAGCAGCTTACGGGGCATGTCTCGGACGAACACCGGGGAGCTGTTTTTT. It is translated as CASSLRGMSRTNTGELFF.

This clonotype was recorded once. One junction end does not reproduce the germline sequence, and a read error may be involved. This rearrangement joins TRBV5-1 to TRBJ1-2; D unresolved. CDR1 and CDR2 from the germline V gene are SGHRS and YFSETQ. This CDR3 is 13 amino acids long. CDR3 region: CASTLMAGYGYTF. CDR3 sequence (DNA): TGTGCCAGCACTTTAATGGCGGGATATGGCTACACCTTC.

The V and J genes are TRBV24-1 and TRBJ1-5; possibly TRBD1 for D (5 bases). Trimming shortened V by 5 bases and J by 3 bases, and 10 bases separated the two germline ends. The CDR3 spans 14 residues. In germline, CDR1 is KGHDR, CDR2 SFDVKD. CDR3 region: CATSGGALNQPQHF. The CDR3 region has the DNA TGTGCCACCAGTGGAGGGGCACTCAATCAGCCCCAGCATTTT.